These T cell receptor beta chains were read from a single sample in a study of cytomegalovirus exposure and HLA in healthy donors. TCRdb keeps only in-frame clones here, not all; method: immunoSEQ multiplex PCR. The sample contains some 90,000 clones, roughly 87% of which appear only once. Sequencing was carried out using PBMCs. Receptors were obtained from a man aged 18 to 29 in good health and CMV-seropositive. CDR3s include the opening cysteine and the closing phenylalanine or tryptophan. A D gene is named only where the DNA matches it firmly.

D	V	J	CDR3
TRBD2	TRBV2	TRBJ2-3	CASEDRTSGWSTDTQYF
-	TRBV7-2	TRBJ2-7	CASSLVAQSYEQYF
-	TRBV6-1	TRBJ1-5	CASSEAAAGQPQHF
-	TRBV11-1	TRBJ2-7	CASSLSYGSDSYEQYF
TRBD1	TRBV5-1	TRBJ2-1	CASSTGQGINEQFF
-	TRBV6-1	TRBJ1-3	CASSEARPSRIGSGNTIYF
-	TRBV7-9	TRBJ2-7	CASSPVEGPSSYEQYF
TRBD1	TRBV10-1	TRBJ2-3	CASSLGQGVADTQYF
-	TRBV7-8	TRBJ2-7	CASSPLTGTYEQYF
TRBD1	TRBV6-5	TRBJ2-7	CASSYLGQGYEQYF
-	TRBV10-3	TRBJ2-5	CAISEQRSQETQYF
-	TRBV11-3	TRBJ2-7	CASSISSYEQYF
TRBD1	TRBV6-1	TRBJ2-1	CASSSGTGWGEQFF
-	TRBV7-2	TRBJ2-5	CASSPSAATQETQYF
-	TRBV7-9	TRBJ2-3	CASSPSLGSTSTDTQYF
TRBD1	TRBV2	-	CASSVGQGAYEQYF
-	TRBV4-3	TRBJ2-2	CASSLMGGRNTGELFF
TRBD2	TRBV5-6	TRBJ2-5	CASSQGLAGGQETQYF
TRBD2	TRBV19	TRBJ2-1	CASSAQAGGPQNEQFF
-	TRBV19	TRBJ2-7	CASSTKAGTYEQYF
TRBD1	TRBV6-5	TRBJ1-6	CASSYGGQGRSPLHF
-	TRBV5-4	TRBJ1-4	CASSLAGVNEKLFF
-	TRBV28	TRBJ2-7	CATGVESPEQYF
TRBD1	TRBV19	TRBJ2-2	CASSESGGGYTGELFF
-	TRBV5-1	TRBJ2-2	CASSDSAGELFF